This T cell receptor (beta chain) was obtained from a study of blood T cell repertoires in COVID-19. On the study more broadly: Material from acute and convalescent COVID-19 was sourced from the United States, Italy and Spain. Sources were T cells, B-cell-depleted T cells, or PBMCs; the material itself was cDNA or gDNA.

Under the authors' procedure: Reference gene primer amplification gave estimated nucleated cell counts. Sequencing used immunoSEQ multiplex PCR; TCRdb keeps in-frame clones, though not all of them. V and J calls and clone size are given by that table; D and trimming were obtained from the DNA. The table shows roughly 66,000 clones, with around 90% occurring only once. Trimming left V 0 bases short and J 2 bases short, with 5 bases between. The CDR3 spans 15 residues. Looked up from germline, CDR1 is MNHEY and CDR2 is SVGAGI. This chain joins TRBV6-5 and TRBJ2-6; D is possibly TRBD1 (5 bases). Sequencing was performed on peripheral blood. This sequence was found in a human donor with active COVID-19. The donor label of this sample is uncertain. The DNA of the CDR3 is TGTGCCAGCAGTTACTCCAGGGCTGGGGCCAACGTCCTGACTTTC. It codes for CASSYSRAGANVLTF.